One and the same sample provided the 27 T cell receptor beta chains below, sequenced in a study of blood T cell repertoires in COVID-19. Sequenced by immunoSEQ multiplex PCR; TCRdb stores in-frame clones only, minus some. Of some 280,000 clones in the sample, approximately 89% were seen once. What was sequenced was peripheral blood. The receptors were sampled from a woman aged 55-70 years with acute or convalescent COVID-19.

The CDR3 region has the DNA TGTGCCAGCAGCCTACCCCCCGGCGAGCAGTACTTC. Translation gives CASSLPPGEQYF. The chain employs TRBV7-3 and TRBJ2-7; D is uncertain. Germline lookup yields CDR1 SGHTA and CDR2 FQGTGA. V was trimmed by 5 bases and J by 6 bases, leaving 11 bases between them. The CDR3 covers 12 residues.

The gene calls are TRBV4-1 and TRBJ1-6, with 7 bases lining up with TRBD1. This CDR3 has 18 amino acids. J lost 0 bases, V lost 0 bases, and 5 bases had no gene match. The V gene's germline CDR1 is MGHRA and CDR2 YSYEKL. This CDR3 is CASSQEIQGGSYNSPLHF. In DNA form, the CDR3 reads TGCGCCAGCAGCCAAGAAATTCAGGGGGGCTCCTATAATTCACCCCTCCACTTT.

This rearrangement joins TRBV9 to TRBJ2-5; 16 nucleotides line up with TRBD2. V shed 4 bases and J 4 bases; nucleotides not matched to a gene: 7. Germline CDR1 is SGDLS and CDR2 is YYNGEE. This CDR3 contains 17 residues. In DNA, the CDR3 is TGTGCCAGCAGCCCCGGGACTAGCGGGGGGGTGGCAGAGACCCAGTACTTC. Residues: CASSPGTSGGVAETQYF.

The rearrangement links TRBV5-1 to TRBJ2-2, with 8 bases lining up with TRBD2. Germline V CDR1 and CDR2: SGHRS, YFSETQ. Losses at the gene ends were 3 bases for V and 1 base for J; bases not matched to a gene: 5. This CDR3 is 16 amino acids long. The CDR3 loop reads CASSSPGGENTGELFF. The CDR3 DNA is TGCGCCAGCAGCTCCCCGGGGGGGGAGAACACCGGGGAGCTGTTTTTT. Full variable domain (outside the CDR3, taken from reference TRBV5-1 and TRBJ2-2): KAGVTQTPRYLIKTRGQQVTLSCSPISGHRSVSWYQQTPGQGLQFLFEYFSETQRNKGNFPGRFSGRQFSNSRSEMNVSTLELGDSALYLCASSSPGGENTGELFFGEGSRLTVL.

This clone came up a few times. This chain connects TRBV5-6 to TRBJ1-2; unclear D gene. The CDR3 is made up of 14 amino acids. CDR1 is SGHDT and CDR2 is YYEEEE in the germline V gene. V was cut by 4 bases and J by 3 bases, with 13 bases left in between. CDR3 loop: CASSPGADHYGYTF. CDR3 sequence (DNA): TGTGCCAGCAGCCCTGGAGCAGACCACTATGGCTACACCTTC.

The genes are TRBV28 and TRBJ2-7; D is ambiguous. Trimming removed 5 bases at V and 1 base at J, with 6 bases between. Germline loops: CDR1 MDHEN, CDR2 SYDVKM. There are 12 residues in the CDR3. In DNA form, the CDR3 reads TGTGCCAGCAGTACCAGTTCCTACGAGCAGTACTTC. Its protein product is CASSTSSYEQYF.

This chain uses TRBV28 with TRBJ1-1; a weak D match, TRBD1 (6 bases). The CDR3 is 15 amino acids. Germline values: CDR1 MDHEN, CDR2 SYDVKM. The V and J ends lost 3 bases and 4 bases respectively, with 15 bases between them. CDR3 region: CASSFQQGLITEAFF. The CDR3 coding sequence is TGTGCCAGCAGTTTTCAACAGGGATTAATCACTGAAGCTTTCTTT.

This clone was seen just once. The chain employs TRBV5-4 and TRBJ2-7; 8 bases line up with TRBD2. The CDR3 loop spans 15 amino acids. V trimming: 5 bases; J trimming: 3 bases; junction bases outside the gene matches: 10. Germline CDR1 and CDR2: SGHNT and YYREEE (reference sequence). CDR3 loop: CASRPGGGADYEQYF. The CDR3 DNA is TGTGCCAGCAGGCCGGGGGGGGGAGCAGACTACGAGCAGTACTTC.

V and J are TRBV30 and TRBJ1-1; D gene ambiguous. Trimming stripped 3 bases from V and 0 bases from J, with 5 bases between. The CDR3 covers 12 residues. Germline values: CDR1 GTSNPN, CDR2 SVGIG (reference sequence). The chain's CDR3 is CAWRYMNTEAFF. CDR3 sequence (DNA): TGTGCCTGGAGGTACATGAACACTGAAGCTTTCTTT.

The V gene is TRBV19, the J gene TRBJ1-5, with D possibly TRBD1 on 5 matching bases. The CDR3 consists of 16 residues. CDR1 and CDR2 (germline): LNHDA, SQIVND (reference sequence). The ends were cut back, 3 bases at V and 6 bases at J, with 18 bases in the middle. CDR3 DNA: TGTGCCAGTAGTATTCTCACAGGCCAAAGTGTTCAGCCCCAGCATTTT. Protein sequence: CASSILTGQSVQPQHF.

CDR3 DNA sequence: TGTGCCAGCAGCCCAGACAGGGTGTGGAATCCACCCCTCCACTTT. Protein product: CASSPDRVWNPPLHF. V and J are TRBV7-9 and TRBJ1-6, with 7 bases lining up with TRBD1. This CDR3 has 15 residues. Germline CDR1 and CDR2: SEHNR and FQNEAQ (reference sequence). V lost 5 bases and J lost 11; bases outside the gene matches: 12.

V usage is TRBV5-6 and J usage is TRBJ1-2; 9 bases are a match to TRBD1. Germline-derived CDR1 and CDR2 are SGHDT and YYEEEE. The J segment lost 7 bases and the V segment lost 4 bases, leaving 5 bases of the junction unmatched. The CDR3 has 13 residues. The DNA for the CDR3 is TGTGCCAGCAGCCCGCAGGGACAGGGTGGCTACACCTTC. Translated, it gives CASSPQGQGGYTF.

This clone appeared once. This sequence joins TRBV2 and TRBJ1-6; 9 bases line up with TRBD1. Germline-derived CDR1 and CDR2 are SNHLY and FYNNEI. The CDR3 totals 16 residues. Trimming at V came to 5 bases and at J to 5 bases, leaving 7 bases not matched to a gene. DNA for the CDR3: TGTGCCAGCAGTTCCTCCGGGACAGGGAATAATTCACCCCTCCACTTT. Its protein product is CASSSSGTGNNSPLHF. Supplemented by reference TRBV2 and TRBJ1-6, the full variable domain reads EPEVTQTPSHQVTQMGQEVILRCVPISNHLYFYWYRQILGQKVEFLVSFYNNEISEKSEIFDDQFSVERPDGSNFTLKIRSTKLEDSAMYFCASSSSGTGNNSPLHFGNGTRLTVT.

In this sample, this clone turned up once. The J gene is TRBJ1-5, the V gene TRBV29-1; 11 bases align to TRBD1. Germline V gene data show CDR1 as SQVTM and CDR2 as ANQGSEA. The V and J ends lost 6 bases and 0 bases, in that order; junction bases with no gene match: 10. This CDR3 region has 17 residues. This CDR3 is CSVVYGTGGYSNQPQHF. The CDR3 DNA sequence: TGCAGCGTCGTTTATGGGACAGGGGGTTATAGCAATCAGCCCCAGCATTTT.

The chain has TRBV21-1 and TRBJ2-5; the D call TRBD2 from the table was never checked on the DNA. TRBV21-1 has pseudogene status. The CDR3 contains 14 residues. The DNA of the CDR3 is TGTGCCAGCAGCAAGAAAGGGAGGTCGGAGACCCAGTACTTC. Translating gives CASSKKGRSETQYF.

This chain links TRBV21-1 with TRBJ2-5; no DNA check was done on the table's D call, TRBD1. TRBV21-1 is a recognized pseudogene. There are 13 residues in the CDR3. The DNA for the CDR3 is TGTGCCAGCACCAGGGTTGGCCAAGAGACCCAGTACTTC. Protein: CASTRVGQETQYF.

The V and J genes are TRBV9 and TRBJ2-6; D is unclear. This CDR3 comprises 15 residues. Germline V CDR1 and CDR2: SGDLS, YYNGEE. V lost 4 bases, J lost 0 bases, and 8 bases lay in between. The CDR3 is CASSPLFSGANVLTF. In DNA, the CDR3 is TGTGCCAGCAGCCCCTTATTCTCTGGGGCCAACGTCCTGACTTTC.

J is TRBJ2-7 and V is TRBV10-3; 9 bases fit TRBD1. Per germline, CDR1 ENHRY and CDR2 SYGVKD. The CDR3 loop spans 12 amino acids. J gave up 5 bases and V 7 bases, and 3 bases lay outside the gene matches. This CDR3 is CAITGTGNEQYF. The CDR3 nucleotides are TGTGCCATCACTGGGACAGGGAACGAGCAGTACTTC.

The J gene is TRBJ2-3, the V gene TRBV7-2; the D gene is possibly TRBD2 (5 bases). Trimming shortened V by 5 bases and J by 1 base, and 13 bases separated the two germline ends. CDR1 is SGHTA, CDR2 FQGNSA, per germline. The CDR3 consists of 15 residues. The CDR3 loop reads CASSGGGVGTDTQYF. The CDR3 DNA reads as TGTGCCAGCAGCGGAGGTGGGGTTGGCACAGATACGCAGTATTTT.

This clone was recorded once. V and J are TRBV6-5 and TRBJ1-1; no reliable D call. V dropped 5 bases and J dropped 0 bases, with 10 bases sitting between them. This CDR3 comprises 14 residues. CDR1 and CDR2 (germline): MNHEY, SVGAGI. CDR3 nucleotides: TGTGCCAGCAGTCCCCCGTTTGTGAACACTGAAGCTTTCTTT. This codes for CASSPPFVNTEAFF.

This clone came up once. This rearrangement joins TRBV29-1 to TRBJ1-2; D uncertain. The CDR3 loop spans 15 amino acids. V was clipped by 0 bases and J by 0 bases, with 11 bases between them. The V gene's germline CDR1 is SQVTM and CDR2 ANQGSEA. The CDR3 DNA follows: TGCAGCGTTGAAGATCAGGAATCCCCTAACTATGGCTACACCTTC. It yields the protein CSVEDQESPNYGYTF.

The chain couples TRBV3-1 (or the pseudogene TRBV3-2) to TRBJ2-2; possible D gene TRBD1, 6 bases. The germline V gene encodes CDR1 LGHDT and CDR2 YNNKEL (reference sequence). CDR3 length: 15 residues. V lost 4 bases to trimming and J lost 3 bases, with 12 bases between them. DNA of the CDR3: TGTGCCAGCAGCCCCCGGCAGGGGCACACCGGGGAGCTGTTTTTT. Translation: CASSPRQGHTGELFF.

Only a few counts were recorded for this clone. The rearrangement uses TRBV4-2 and TRBJ1-1; perhaps TRBD1 as D (6 bases). The CDR3 sequence is 15 residues long. In germline, CDR1 is LGHNA, CDR2 YNFKEQ. V lost 2 bases and J lost 10, with 20 bases in between. CDR3 bases: TGTGCCAGCAGCCAACAACAGCAACAGGGTATTACAGCTTTCTTT. Residues: CASSQQQQQGITAFF.

This clone appeared once. V usage is TRBV5-5 and J usage is TRBJ2-7; 10 nucleotides agree with TRBD1. V was clipped by 0 bases and J by 7 bases; unmatched bases: 10. The length of the CDR3 is 16 residues. From germline, CDR1 is SGHKS and CDR2 YYEKEE (reference sequence). CDR3 region: CASSLVGGTGANEQYF. The CDR3 nucleotides read TGTGCCAGCAGCTTGGTAGGGGGGACAGGGGCTAATGAGCAGTACTTC.

The CDR3 DNA reads as TGTGCCAGCAGGGTGACAGGGGGCCTGTTTGGCTACACCTTC. Translation: CASRVTGGLFGYTF. V usage is TRBV2 and J usage is TRBJ1-2; 10 bases map to TRBD1. The CDR3 is made up of 14 amino acids. From germline, CDR1 is SNHLY and CDR2 FYNNEI. Trimming removed 6 bases from V and 7 bases from J; junction bases left unmatched: 8.

The chain links TRBV7-9 to TRBJ1-3; D might be TRBD1 (6 bases). This CDR3 has 16 residues. V was pared by 5 bases and J by 0 bases, with 14 bases between. Germline V gives CDR1 SEHNR, CDR2 FQNEAQ (reference sequence). This CDR3 reads CASSVQGPVSGNTIYF. The CDR3 nucleotides read TGTGCCAGCAGCGTCCAGGGGCCTGTCTCTGGAAACACCATATATTTT.

This clone was seen only once. The genes are TRBV11-3 and TRBJ2-2; 8 nucleotides agree with TRBD1. This CDR3 contains 15 residues. Trimming removed 5 bases from V and 4 bases from J; junction bases left unmatched: 6. In germline, CDR1 is SGHNT, CDR2 YENEEA. The CDR3 protein is CASSPGQGSTGELFF. In nucleotides, the CDR3 is TGTGCCAGCAGCCCCGGACAGGGAAGCACCGGGGAGCTGTTTTTT.